The 5 T cell receptor beta chains presented below share a single source sample, sequenced in a study of T cell repertoires in cytomegalovirus infection. Which antigens these TCRs recognize remains unknown. Each CDR3 protein gets one entry after TCRdb re-called the reads with MiXCR. This sample has nearly 700,000 distinct CDR3 sequences, with around 35% found just once. The sample in question was cultured PBMCs, obtained from culture after CMV antigen stimulation. The receptors were sampled from a human donor in good health (CMV status not recorded). Some clones in this sample may be carry-over from other donors' samples.

This clonotype has only a few counts. V is TRBV29-1 and J is TRBJ1-1; a weak D match, TRBD1 (6 bases). CDR3 length equals 13 residues. Germline V gives CDR1 SQVTM, CDR2 ANQGSEA. With 7 bases removed from V and 1 base from J, the gap between germline ends came to 13 bases. This CDR3 is CSGLGHQNTEAFF. CDR3 nucleotides: TGCAGCGGACTGGGACACCAGAACACTGAAGCTTTCTTT.

The chain links TRBV10-3 to TRBJ1-1; maybe TRBD1 (6 bases). From germline, CDR1 is ENHRY and CDR2 SYGVKD. The CDR3 consists of 14 residues. With 4 bases removed from V and 1 base from J, the gap between germline ends came to 10 bases. CDR3 in DNA: TGTGCCATCAGTGGCGGGGGGGCGAACACTGAAGCTTTCTTT. Encoded protein: CAISGGGANTEAFF.

The rearrangement uses TRBV20-1 and TRBJ2-5; tentatively, D is TRBD2 (5 bases). Germline CDR1 DFQATT, CDR2 SNEGSKA (reference sequence). CDR3 length: 13 residues. Trimming took off 6 bases at V and 4 bases at J, with 15 bases between the two ends. The CDR3 region has the DNA TGCAGTGCGCCGGGTGCTGGAGGAGAGACCCAGTACTTC. It encodes CSAPGAGGETQYF.

The chain is built from TRBV9 and TRBJ2-3, with D perhaps given as TRBD1 or TRBD2 (5 bases each). Germline lookup yields CDR1 SGDLS and CDR2 YYNGEE. Trimming pared 0 bases from V and 4 bases from J, leaving 15 bases between. The CDR3 runs to 16 residues. The CDR3 reads CASSVDASSGPDTQYF. CDR3 DNA sequence: TGTGCCAGCAGCGTAGATGCCTCGTCGGGGCCAGATACGCAGTATTTT.

This clonotype was found a few times. The gene calls are TRBV11-2 and TRBJ2-2; possibly TRBD2 for D (6 bases). Deletions cut 3 bases from V and 5 bases from J, with 19 bases between. This CDR3 spans 17 amino acids. Germline V gives CDR1 SGHAT, CDR2 FQNNGV. This chain's CDR3 is CASSFTTPRGGTGELFF. For the CDR3, the DNA is TGTGCCAGCAGCTTTACAACCCCCCGGGGAGGAACCGGGGAGCTGTTTTTT. The full variable domain, its missing parts supplied by reference TRBV11-2 and TRBJ2-2, is EAGVAQSPRYKIIEKRQSVAFWCNPISGHATLYWYQQILGQGPKLLIQFQNNGVVDDSQLPKDRFSAERLKGVDSTLKIQPAKLEDSAVYLCASSFTTPRGGTGELFFGEGSRLTVL.